The rows below give T cell receptor beta chains drawn from one sample of a study of shared clonotypes between healthy human individuals. Using immunoSEQ multiplex PCR, the repertoire was profiled, and TCRdb retains in-frame clones only, with some absent. The sample consists of fewer than 600,000 clones, 70% to 80% of them appearing once. Sequenced: PBMCs. Receptors were obtained from a woman aged 40 to 49 in good health. Some clones in this sample may be carry-over from other donors' samples. The CDR3 runs from the conserved cysteine through the conserved F or W. A D gene is named only where the DNA matches it firmly. Clone size is given for some rows only: seen once, a few or many times, or a class if the clone is expanded.

>-|TRBJ2-1|TRBD2|TRBV18
TGTGCCAGCTCACCATCGGGGGGGAATGAGCAGTTCTTC
CASSPSGGNEQFF
>-|TRBJ1-2|TRBD1|TRBV15
TGTGCCACCAGCAGACCGACAGGGGGCCATGGCTACACCTTC
CATSRPTGGHGYTF
>few|TRBJ1-2|-|TRBV7-2
TGTGCCAGCAGCCCCTCGGCAGTGCTGCGGGGCTACACCTTC
CASSPSAVLRGYTF
>many|TRBJ1-4|-|TRBV6-6
TGTGCCAGCAGTTACTCGATGGCGGATACGGAAAAACTGTTTTTT
CASSYSMADTEKLFF
>-|TRBJ1-2|-|TRBV7-2
TGTGCCAGCAGCTTAACGGGCGGGCATGGCTACACCTTC
CASSLTGGHGYTF
>-|TRBJ1-2|-|TRBV4-1
TGCGCCAGCAGCCAAGATCGCACGGGCTTCGGAGGGGAGAACTATGGCTACACCTTC
CASSQDRTGFGGENYGYTF
>many|TRBJ1-5|-|TRBV28
TGTGCCAGCAGTTTGGGCCGCAGGAGCAATCAGCCCCAGCATTTT
CASSLGRRSNQPQHF
>-|TRBJ2-7|TRBD2|TRBV5-4
TGTGCCAGCAGCTTACTAGCGGGGGACTCCTACGAGCAGTACTTC
CASSLLAGDSYEQYF
>-|TRBJ1-4|-|TRBV29-1
TGCAGCGCCGCCCGGGCGATGAATGAAAAACTGTTTTTT
CSAARAMNEKLFF
>-|TRBJ2-2|-|TRBV2
TGTGCCAGCAGTGCCCAGGGCCTCCCCAACACCGGGGAGCTGTTTTTT
CASSAQGLPNTGELFF
>once|TRBJ1-4|-|TRBV9
TGTGCCAGCAGCGTAGGTCCAGGGGCAAATGAAAAACTGTTTTTT
CASSVGPGANEKLFF
>few|TRBJ2-1|TRBD2|TRBV11-2
TGTGCCAGCGCCGGGACTAGCGGGAGCAATGAGCAGTTCTTC
CASAGTSGSNEQFF
>many|TRBJ2-7|TRBD2|TRBV7-9
TGTGCCAGCAGCCCTAGCGGGTTGAGCTCCTACGAGCAGTACTTC
CASSPSGLSSYEQYF
>-|TRBJ2-1|TRBD2|TRBV11-2
TGTGCCAGCAGAGCGGGACTAGCGGACAATGAGCAGTTCTTC
CASRAGLADNEQFF
>once|TRBJ2-3|-|TRBV2
TGTGCCAGCAAGGAGGTGTGGGGCGATACGCAGTATTTT
CASKEVWGDTQYF
>once|TRBJ2-7|-|TRBV5-1
TGCGCCAGCAGCTTGGGTCGTAGCTACGAGCAGTACTTC
CASSLGRSYEQYF
>-|TRBJ2-1|-|TRBV15
TGTGCCACCAGCAGAGTCCTGGGGGGGGACACATACAATGAGCAGTTCTTC
CATSRVLGGDTYNEQFF
>-|TRBJ1-1|-|TRBV5-1
TGCGCCAGCAGCCCAGGACAGTTTAACACTGAAGCTTTCTTT
CASSPGQFNTEAFF
>-|TRBJ2-5|-|TRBV7-8
TGTGCCAGCAGCTTAGTCGGGGCGCCAGGGGAGGGGGAGACCCAGTACTTC
CASSLVGAPGEGETQYF
>-|TRBJ2-3|-|TRBV11-3
TGTGCCAGCAGTTCAGGACAGAGCACAGATACGCAGTATTTT
CASSSGQSTDTQYF
>-|TRBJ1-1|TRBD1|TRBV5-1
TGCGCCAGCAGCCCCGACAGGGGCTCTGTTATGAACACTGAAGCTTTCTTT
CASSPDRGSVMNTEAFF
>many|TRBJ2-1|-|TRBV28
TGTGCCAGCAGGTCACGAGTCTCCTACAATGAGCAGTTCTTC
CASRSRVSYNEQFF
>-|TRBJ2-1|-|TRBV2
TGTGCCAGCAGTGAAGCGTCAGGGAATCGTAATGAGCAGTTCTTC
CASSEASGNRNEQFF